This TCR beta chain came from a study of molecular identifiers for immune sequencing clone quantification. Looking at the study overall: Four of five splits of RNA from about 20,000 or 100,000 naive CD8 cells were sequenced in replicates.

Preparation of the bulk TCR libraries relied on previously described methods and listed TCR primers. TCRdb re-derived calls from the PCR reads in MiXCR, one entry per CDR3 protein. The sample holds approximately 590,000 distinct CDR3 sequences, about 25% seen once. This clonotype showed up just a few times. Its target is unknown. Broader study findings: Over 99% of CMV-specific effector molecules, but under 1% of naive ones, were in clones above 20 copies.

Sorted naive CD8 T cells were those defined as CD8+CD4-CCR7+CD45RA+. The clonotype was recovered from a human donor in good health. Some libraries in this study had Jurkat cell RNA spiked in. Source material: naive CD8+ T cells from blood, with Jurkat cell RNA spiked in. Subset here: FACS-sorted CD8+CD4-CCR7+CD45RA+ naive T cells.

In DNA, the CDR3 is TGTGCCATCAGTGAGTTGGCCTCATCACGGGAGCTGAGAAACATTCAGTACTTC. Protein: CAISELASSRELRNIQYF. The chain has TRBV10-3 and TRBJ2-4, with a possible D match to TRBD2 (6 bases). The CDR3 consists of 18 residues. The V and J ends lost 1 base and 6 bases respectively, with 22 bases between them. Germline V gene lookup returns CDR1 ENHRY and CDR2 SYGVKD.